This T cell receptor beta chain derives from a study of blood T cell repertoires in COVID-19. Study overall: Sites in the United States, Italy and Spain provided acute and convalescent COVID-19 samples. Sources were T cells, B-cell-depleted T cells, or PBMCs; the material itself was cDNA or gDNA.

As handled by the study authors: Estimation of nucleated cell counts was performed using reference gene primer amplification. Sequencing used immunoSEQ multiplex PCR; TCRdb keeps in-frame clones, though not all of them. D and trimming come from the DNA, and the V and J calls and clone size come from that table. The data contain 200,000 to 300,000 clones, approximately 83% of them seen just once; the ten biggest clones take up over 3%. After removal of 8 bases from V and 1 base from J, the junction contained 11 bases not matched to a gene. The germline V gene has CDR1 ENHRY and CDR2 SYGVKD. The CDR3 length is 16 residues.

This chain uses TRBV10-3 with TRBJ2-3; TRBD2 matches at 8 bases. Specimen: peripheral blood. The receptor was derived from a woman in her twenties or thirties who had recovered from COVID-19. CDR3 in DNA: TGTGCCATCCATTCCGAACGAGCGGGGGGCACAGATACGCAGTATTTT. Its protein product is CAIHSERAGGTDTQYF.